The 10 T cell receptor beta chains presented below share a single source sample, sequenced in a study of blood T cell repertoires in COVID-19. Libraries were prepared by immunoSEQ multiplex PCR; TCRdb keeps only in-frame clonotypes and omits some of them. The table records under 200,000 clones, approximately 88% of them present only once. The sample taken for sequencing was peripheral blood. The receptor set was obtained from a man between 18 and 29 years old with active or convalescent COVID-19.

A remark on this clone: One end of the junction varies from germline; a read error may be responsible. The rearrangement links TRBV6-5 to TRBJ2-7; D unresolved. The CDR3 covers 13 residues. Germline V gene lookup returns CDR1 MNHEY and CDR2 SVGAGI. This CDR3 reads CASSYDRKSHPLF. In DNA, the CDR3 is TGTGCCAGCAGTTACGATCGAAAGTCCCATCCACTCTTC.

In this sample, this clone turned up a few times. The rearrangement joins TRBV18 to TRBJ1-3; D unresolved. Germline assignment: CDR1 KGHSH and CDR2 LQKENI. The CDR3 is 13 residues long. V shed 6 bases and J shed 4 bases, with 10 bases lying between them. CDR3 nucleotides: TGTGCCAGCTCTGCCGATGGCGGAAACACCATATATTTT. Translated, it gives CASSADGGNTIYF.

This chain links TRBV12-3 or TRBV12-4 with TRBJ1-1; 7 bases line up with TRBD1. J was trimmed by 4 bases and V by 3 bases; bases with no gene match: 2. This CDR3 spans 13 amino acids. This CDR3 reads CASSFNRGTEAFF. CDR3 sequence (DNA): TGTGCCAGCAGTTTCAACAGGGGCACTGAAGCTTTCTTT.

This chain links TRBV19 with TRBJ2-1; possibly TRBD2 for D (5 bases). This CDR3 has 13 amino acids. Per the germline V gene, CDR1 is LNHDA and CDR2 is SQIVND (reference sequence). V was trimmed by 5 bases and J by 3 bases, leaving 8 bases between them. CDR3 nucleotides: TGTGCCAGTAGTTTCCGGGACTACAATGAGCAGTTCTTC. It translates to CASSFRDYNEQFF.

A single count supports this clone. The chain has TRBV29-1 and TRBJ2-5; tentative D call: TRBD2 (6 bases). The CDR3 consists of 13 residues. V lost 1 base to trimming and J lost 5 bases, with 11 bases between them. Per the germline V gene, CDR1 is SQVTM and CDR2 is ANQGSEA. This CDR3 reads CSVEVKGGETQYF. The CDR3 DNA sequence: TGCAGCGTTGAAGTCAAAGGAGGGGAGACCCAGTACTTC. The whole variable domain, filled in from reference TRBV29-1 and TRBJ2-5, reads SAVISQKPSRDICQRGTSLTIQCQVDSQVTMMFWYRQQPGQSLTLIATANQGSEATYESGFVIDKFPISRPNLTFSTLTVSNMSPEDSSIYLCSVEVKGGETQYFGPGTRLLVL.

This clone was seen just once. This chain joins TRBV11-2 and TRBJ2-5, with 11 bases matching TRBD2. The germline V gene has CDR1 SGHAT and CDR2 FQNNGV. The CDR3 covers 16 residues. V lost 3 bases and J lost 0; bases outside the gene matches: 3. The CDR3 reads CASSLGLAANQETQYF. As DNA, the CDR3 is TGTGCCAGCAGCTTGGGACTAGCGGCAAACCAAGAGACCCAGTACTTC.

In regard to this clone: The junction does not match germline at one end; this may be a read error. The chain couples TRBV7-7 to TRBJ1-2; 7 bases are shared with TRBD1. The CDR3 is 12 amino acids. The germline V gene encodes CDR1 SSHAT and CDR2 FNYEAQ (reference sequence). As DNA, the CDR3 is TGTGCTAGCAGCTCAGGGGGGTCCGGCTACACCTTC. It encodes CASSSGGSGYTF.

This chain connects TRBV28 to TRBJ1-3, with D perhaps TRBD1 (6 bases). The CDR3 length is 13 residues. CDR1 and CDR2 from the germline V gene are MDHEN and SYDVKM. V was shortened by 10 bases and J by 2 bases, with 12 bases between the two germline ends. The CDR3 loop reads CAIGTGTGNTIYF. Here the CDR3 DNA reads TGTGCCATCGGCACAGGGACTGGAAACACCATATATTTT.

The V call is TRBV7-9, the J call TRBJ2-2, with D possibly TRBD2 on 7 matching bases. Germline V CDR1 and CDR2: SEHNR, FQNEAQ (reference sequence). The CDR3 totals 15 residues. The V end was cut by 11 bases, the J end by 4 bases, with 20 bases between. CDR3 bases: TGTGCCCTTCGCGGGGGCGAGCTTGGCACCGGGGAGCTGTTTTTT. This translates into CALRGGELGTGELFF. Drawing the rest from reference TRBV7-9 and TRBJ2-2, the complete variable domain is DTGVSQNPRHKITKRGQNVTFRCDPISEHNRLYWYRQTLGQGPEFLTYFQNEAQLEKSRLLSDRFSAERPKGSFSTLEIQRTEQGDSAMYLCALRGGELGTGELFFGEGSRLTVL.

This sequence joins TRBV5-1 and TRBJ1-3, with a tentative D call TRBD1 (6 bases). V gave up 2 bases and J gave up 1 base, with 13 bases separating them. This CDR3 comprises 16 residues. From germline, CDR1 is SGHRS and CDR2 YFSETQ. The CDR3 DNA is TGCGCCAGCAGCTTTACCGGACAGCCGTCTGGAAACACCATATATTTT. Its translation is CASSFTGQPSGNTIYF.